Listed below are T cell receptor beta chains from one sample, sequenced in a study of blood T cells in healthy people across ages. TCRdb ran MiXCR on the 5' RACE reads and lists one entry per CDR3 protein. Of 850,000 to 1,100,000 distinct CDR3 sequences listed, 35% to 45% were seen once; the top ten hold around 13%. Sequencing was performed on blood. The source is a man aged 18 to 29 in good health. The CDR3 runs from the conserved cysteine through the conserved F or W. A D gene is named only where the DNA matches it firmly. Expanded clones are given a class, and other clones once, few, many or no size at all.

DNA: TGCAGTGCTAGTGGTGAGACCCGGTACTTC
CDR3: CSASGETRYF
V: TRBV20-1
size: -
J: TRBJ2-5
D: -

DNA: TGTGCCAGCAGTACCCTTGCGGGGGAACAGCAGTTCTTC
CDR3: CASSTLAGEQQFF
V: TRBV6-5
size: few
J: TRBJ2-1
D: TRBD2

DNA: TGCGCCAGCAGCCGGACTAGCGGGGATGCGGATACGCAGTATTTT
CDR3: CASSRTSGDADTQYF
V: TRBV5-1
size: few
J: TRBJ2-3
D: TRBD2

DNA: TGTGCCAGCAGCCCCACAGGGCTCGAGATGAACACTGAAGCTTTCTTT
CDR3: CASSPTGLEMNTEAFF
V: TRBV5-5
size: once
J: TRBJ1-1
D: -

DNA: TGTGCCAGCAGCAGCAGGGACTTCTACGAGCAGTACTTC
CDR3: CASSSRDFYEQYF
V: TRBV7-2
size: few
J: TRBJ2-7
D: -

DNA: TGTGCCAGCAGCTCCTCGATCCGGCCGGAGCAGTTCTTC
CDR3: CASSSSIRPEQFF
V: TRBV7-3
size: once
J: TRBJ2-1
D: -

DNA: TGTGCCAGCAGCCGGACGGAGAACAATGAGCAGTTCTTC
CDR3: CASSRTENNEQFF
V: TRBV5-6
size: few
J: TRBJ2-1
D: -

DNA: TGCAGTGCTACGCCAAGCGGCCGGACAGGGATAAATCAGCCCCAGCATTTT
CDR3: CSATPSGRTGINQPQHF
V: TRBV20-1
size: -
J: TRBJ1-5
D: TRBD1

DNA: TGTGCCATCAGTGGGACAGGGTACTCCTACAATGAGCAGTTCTTC
CDR3: CAISGTGYSYNEQFF
V: TRBV10-3
size: few
J: TRBJ2-1
D: TRBD1

DNA: TGTGCCAGCAGCAAAGTAGCCCAGCATTTT
CDR3: CASSKVAQHF
V: TRBV21-1
size: -
J: TRBJ1-5
D: -

DNA: TGTGCCAGCAGTGTAGGCGGGAGCTTTGTGTACGAGCAGTACTTC
CDR3: CASSVGGSFVYEQYF
V: TRBV2
size: -
J: TRBJ2-7
D: TRBD2

DNA: TGTGCCAGCAGAAGACAGGAGAATCAGCCCCAGCATTTT
CDR3: CASRRQENQPQHF
V: TRBV2
size: few
J: TRBJ1-5
D: -

DNA: TGCGCCAGCAGCCCACAAAGACAGGGAGGCTCACCCCTCCACTTT
CDR3: CASSPQRQGGSPLHF
V: TRBV4-3
size: -
J: TRBJ1-6
D: TRBD1

DNA: TGTGCCAGCAGTTTCTTAGCGGGGGGGCAAGATACGCAGTATTTT
CDR3: CASSFLAGGQDTQYF
V: TRBV12-3/TRBV12-4
size: few
J: TRBJ2-3
D: TRBD2

DNA: TGTGCCAGCAGTTTTATTGGCCAGAGCTACCAAGAGACCCAGTACTTC
CDR3: CASSFIGQSYQETQYF
V: TRBV28
size: few
J: TRBJ2-5
D: -

DNA: TGTGCCAGCGGGGGGACAGGGGGGACCGGGGAGCTGTTTTTT
CDR3: CASGGTGGTGELFF
V: TRBV2
size: -
J: TRBJ2-2
D: TRBD1

DNA: TGTGCCAGCAGCCAAGAGGGCATAAATTCACCCCTCCACTTT
CDR3: CASSQEGINSPLHF
V: TRBV4-2
size: -
J: TRBJ1-6
D: -

DNA: TGCAGTGCTAGAGTTCAGGGTCCGGGGGAAAAACTGTTTTTT
CDR3: CSARVQGPGEKLFF
V: TRBV20-1
size: -
J: TRBJ1-4
D: -

DNA: TGTGCCATCCGAGGACAGGGGCAAGAGACCCAGTACTTC
CDR3: CAIRGQGQETQYF
V: TRBV10-3
size: few
J: TRBJ2-5
D: TRBD1

DNA: TGTGCCAGCAGTTTAAAGAGGGAGAACTCCTACGAGCAGTACTTC
CDR3: CASSLKRENSYEQYF
V: TRBV12-3/TRBV12-4
size: -
J: TRBJ2-7
D: -

DNA: TGTGCCAGCAGAGCGGGACAGAGTGGGCAGCCCCAGCATTTT
CDR3: CASRAGQSGQPQHF
V: TRBV7-2
size: few
J: TRBJ1-5
D: TRBD1

DNA: TGTGCCAGCAGTTTAGCGCTTACTAGCGGAGCCACAGATACGCAGTATTTT
CDR3: CASSLALTSGATDTQYF
V: TRBV12-3/TRBV12-4
size: many
J: TRBJ2-3
D: TRBD2

DNA: TGCGCCAGCAGCTTGGCCTCAGAGGCAGATACGCAGTATTTT
CDR3: CASSLASEADTQYF
V: TRBV5-1
size: few
J: TRBJ2-3
D: -

DNA: TGCAGCGTTGGTAGGGCTGAGGACACTGAAGCTTTCTTT
CDR3: CSVGRAEDTEAFF
V: TRBV29-1
size: few
J: TRBJ1-1
D: -

DNA: TGTGCCAGCAGCTTTGGGACAGGTAGTCCCAATGAAAAACTGTTTTTT
CDR3: CASSFGTGSPNEKLFF
V: TRBV7-9
size: -
J: TRBJ1-4
D: TRBD1

DNA: TGTGCCAGCAGTTTACAAGGGGCGGGGGGGCCCAATGAGCAGTTCTTC
CDR3: CASSLQGAGGPNEQFF
V: TRBV28
size: -
J: TRBJ2-1
D: TRBD2

DNA: TGTGCCATCAGCAGGGGAAGTGAGCAGTACTTC
CDR3: CAISRGSEQYF
V: TRBV10-3
size: -
J: TRBJ2-7
D: -

DNA: TGTGCTAGTGGTCTCGAGTACACTGAAGCTTTCTTT
CDR3: CASGLEYTEAFF
V: TRBV12-5
size: -
J: TRBJ1-1
D: -

DNA: TGCAGTGCTAGAGCCTCCGGGGCAAACCAAGAGACCCAGTACTTC
CDR3: CSARASGANQETQYF
V: TRBV20-1
size: -
J: TRBJ2-5
D: -

DNA: TGTGCCAGCAGCCCCCGGGCTAATGAGCAGTTCTTC
CDR3: CASSPRANEQFF
V: TRBV13
size: -
J: TRBJ2-1
D: -

DNA: TGCAGTGCGCTGGACAGGGAATACTACGAGCAGTACTTC
CDR3: CSALDREYYEQYF
V: TRBV20-1
size: -
J: TRBJ2-7
D: TRBD1

DNA: TGTGCCATCAGTGACCCAGGGATCACCGTACGAAATAACTATGGCTACACCTTC
CDR3: CAISDPGITVRNNYGYTF
V: TRBV10-3
size: -
J: TRBJ1-2
D: -

DNA: TGTGCCAGCAGTCCCGTAGGACTGGGAGCCTACGAGCAGTACTTC
CDR3: CASSPVGLGAYEQYF
V: TRBV28
size: -
J: TRBJ2-7
D: -